These T cell receptor beta chains were read from a single sample in a study of CD8 T cells in Susac syndrome. TCRdb reprocessed the immunoSEQ multiplex PCR reads with MiXCR, giving one entry per CDR3 protein. The top ten clones hold around 0.2% of a sample with 100,000 to 150,000 distinct CDR3 sequences, around 96% of them seen once. The specimen sequenced was CD8+ T cells from PBMCs. All receptors derive from a human donor with Susac syndrome. The CDR3 runs from the conserved cysteine through the conserved F or W. Fields, in order: D gene, clone size, V gene, J gene, CDR3 protein, CDR3 DNA. D genes are given only for firm matches. Clone size is stated in some rows and not others, as once, few, many or a class when expanded.

D: .; size: .; V: TRBV29-1; J: TRBJ1-2; CDR3: CSVESIGPVYGYTF; DNA: TGCAGCGTTGAAAGTATTGGGCCCGTATATGGCTACACCTTC
D: TRBD1; size: .; V: TRBV30; J: TRBJ2-7; CDR3: CAWSVGQGAYEQYF; DNA: TGTGCCTGGAGTGTGGGACAGGGCGCCTACGAGCAGTACTTC
D: .; size: .; V: TRBV6-6; J: TRBJ2-7; CDR3: CASSSGTKSYEQYF; DNA: TGTGCCAGCAGCTCCGGGACCAAATCCTACGAGCAGTACTTC
D: .; size: .; V: TRBV20-1; J: TRBJ1-2; CDR3: CSTWVLSGYTF; DNA: TGCAGCACTTGGGTTCTCTCTGGCTACACCTTC
D: .; size: .; V: TRBV20-1; J: TRBJ1-5; CDR3: CSARDRRISNQPQHF; DNA: TGCAGTGCTAGAGATCGCAGAATTAGCAATCAGCCCCAGCATTTT
D: TRBD1; size: .; V: TRBV20-1; J: TRBJ1-5; CDR3: CSATELTGGIQPQHF; DNA: TGCAGTGCTACAGAACTGACAGGGGGCATTCAGCCCCAGCATTTT
D: .; size: .; V: TRBV20-1; J: TRBJ2-2; CDR3: CSARDLLGNTGELFF; DNA: TGCAGTGCTAGAGATCTTCTGGGCAACACCGGGGAGCTGTTTTTT
D: .; size: .; V: TRBV4-3; J: TRBJ2-1; CDR3: CASSQDLAFSSYNEQFF; DNA: TGCGCCAGCAGCCAAGATCTGGCTTTTAGCTCCTACAATGAGCAGTTCTTC
D: .; size: few; V: TRBV27; J: TRBJ2-7; CDR3: CASSLTGGEQYF; DNA: TGTGCCAGCAGTCTCACCGGCGGCGAGCAGTACTTC
D: .; size: .; V: TRBV4-1; J: TRBJ1-1; CDR3: CASSQEQQIYPEAFF; DNA: TGCGCCAGCAGCCAAGAACAGCAGATTTACCCTGAAGCTTTCTTT
D: TRBD2; size: .; V: TRBV6-5; J: TRBJ2-5; CDR3: CASSYSREREDLQETQYF; DNA: TGTGCCAGCAGTTACTCGCGGGAGCGGGAGGACCTCCAAGAGACCCAGTACTTC
D: TRBD1; size: .; V: TRBV2; J: TRBJ2-3; CDR3: CARSTGVRSDTQYF; DNA: TGTGCCAGATCGACAGGGGTCAGGTCAGATACGCAGTATTTT
D: .; size: .; V: TRBV5-4; J: TRBJ2-7; CDR3: CASSLDAGPYEQYF; DNA: TGTGCCAGCAGCTTGGATGCGGGCCCCTACGAGCAGTACTTC
D: TRBD2; size: .; V: TRBV20-1; J: TRBJ2-5; CDR3: CSAYHYRRGVETQYF; DNA: TGCAGTGCCTATCATTACCGGCGGGGGGTAGAGACCCAGTACTTC
D: .; size: .; V: TRBV6-5; J: TRBJ1-6; CDR3: CASSYSDSVSSPLHF; DNA: TGTGCCAGCAGTTACTCGGATTCGGTTTCTTCACCCCTCCACTTT
D: .; size: .; V: TRBV25-1; J: TRBJ2-1; CDR3: CASSDGFWFF; DNA: TGTGCCAGCAGTGACGGCTTTTGGTTCTTC
D: .; size: .; V: TRBV7-9; J: TRBJ2-1; CDR3: CASSLLESKNNEQFF; DNA: TGTGCCAGCAGCTTATTAGAATCCAAAAACAATGAGCAGTTCTTC
D: TRBD1; size: once; V: TRBV18; J: TRBJ1-5; CDR3: CASSPGQGYSNQPQHF; DNA: TGTGCCAGCTCACCCGGACAGGGCTATAGCAATCAGCCCCAGCATTTT
D: TRBD2; size: .; V: TRBV19; J: TRBJ2-5; CDR3: CASSTRTSGSQETQYF; DNA: TGTGCCAGTAGTACCCGGACTAGCGGAAGCCAAGAGACCCAGTACTTC
D: TRBD1; size: .; V: TRBV7-3; J: TRBJ2-3; CDR3: CASSGGQGGTDTQYF; DNA: TGTGCCAGCAGCGGGGGACAGGGCGGTACAGATACGCAGTATTTT
D: .; size: .; V: TRBV2; J: TRBJ2-1; CDR3: CASILSGDEQFF; DNA: TGTGCCAGCATTTTATCTGGGGATGAGCAGTTCTTC
D: .; size: .; V: TRBV6-1; J: TRBJ2-7; CDR3: CASSESGEGSYEQYF; DNA: TGTGCCAGCAGTGAAAGTGGAGAAGGGAGTTACGAGCAGTACTTC
D: .; size: .; V: TRBV5-1; J: TRBJ2-7; CDR3: CASSLDPGPEQYF; DNA: TGCGCCAGCAGCTTGGATCCGGGGCCCGAGCAGTACTTC
D: .; size: .; V: TRBV4-3; J: TRBJ1-1; CDR3: CASSQEEGQTEAFF; DNA: TGCGCCAGCAGCCAAGAAGAGGGGCAGACTGAAGCTTTCTTT
D: TRBD1; size: .; V: TRBV9; J: TRBJ1-4; CDR3: CASSASGTANEKLFF; DNA: TGTGCCAGCAGCGCCTCCGGGACAGCGAATGAAAAACTGTTTTTT
D: TRBD2; size: few; V: TRBV7-9; J: TRBJ2-7; CDR3: CASSLVETSGVEQYF; DNA: TGTGCCAGCAGCTTAGTAGAGACTAGCGGAGTGGAGCAGTACTTC
D: .; size: .; V: TRBV7-2; J: TRBJ1-4; CDR3: CASAGGPGGKLFF; DNA: TGTGCCAGCGCCGGGGGGCCTGGGGGGAAACTGTTTTTT
D: .; size: .; V: TRBV7-9; J: TRBJ2-7; CDR3: CASSPPTGTYEQYF; DNA: TGTGCCAGCAGCCCGCCCACGGGGACCTACGAGCAGTACTTC
D: TRBD1; size: .; V: TRBV29-1; J: TRBJ2-2; CDR3: CSDTGGLAGELFF; DNA: TGCAGCGACACAGGGGGCTTGGCCGGGGAGCTGTTTTTT
D: .; size: .; V: TRBV6-6; J: TRBJ1-5; CDR3: CASSYGLPHSNQPQHF; DNA: TGTGCCAGCAGTTACGGACTGCCGCATAGCAATCAGCCCCAGCATTTT
D: TRBD1; size: .; V: TRBV15; J: TRBJ1-5; CDR3: CATSRPGQANQPQHF; DNA: TGTGCCACCAGCAGGCCGGGACAGGCCAATCAGCCCCAGCATTTT
D: .; size: .; V: TRBV29-1; J: TRBJ1-3; CDR3: CSAGAGNTIYF; DNA: TGCAGCGCAGGGGCTGGAAACACCATATATTTT
D: TRBD2; size: .; V: TRBV4-1; J: TRBJ2-7; CDR3: CASSLSTSGTYEQYF; DNA: TGCGCCAGCAGCCTTAGTACTAGCGGGACCTACGAGCAGTACTTC
D: TRBD2; size: .; V: TRBV6-5; J: TRBJ2-3; CDR3: CASSVLAESTDTQYF; DNA: TGTGCCAGCAGTGTCCTAGCGGAAAGCACAGATACGCAGTATTTT
D: .; size: .; V: TRBV12-5; J: TRBJ2-1; CDR3: CASGLVLGGTYNEQFF; DNA: TGTGCTAGTGGTTTGGTACTTGGCGGGACGTACAATGAGCAGTTCTTC
D: .; size: .; V: TRBV6-6; J: TRBJ2-1; CDR3: CASSYGGGGEQFF; DNA: TGTGCCAGCAGTTACGGAGGGGGAGGCGAGCAGTTCTTC
D: TRBD1; size: once; V: TRBV3-1; J: TRBJ2-5; CDR3: CASSQAHDLLTGGLETQYF; DNA: TGTGCCAGCAGCCAAGCCCACGACCTCCTGACAGGGGGCTTGGAGACCCAGTACTTC
D: TRBD1; size: .; V: TRBV12-3/TRBV12-4; J: TRBJ1-1; CDR3: CASTPGTVNTEAFF; DNA: TGTGCCAGCACCCCCGGGACAGTGAACACTGAAGCTTTCTTT
D: .; size: .; V: TRBV6-1; J: TRBJ2-5; CDR3: CASEEEETQYF; DNA: TGTGCCAGCGAAGAGGAGGAGACCCAGTACTTC
D: TRBD2; size: .; V: TRBV5-6; J: TRBJ2-5; CDR3: CASGLAGAEETQYF; DNA: TGTGCCAGCGGACTAGCGGGAGCGGAGGAGACCCAGTACTTC
D: .; size: .; V: TRBV29-1; J: TRBJ2-7; CDR3: CSVDEGYEQYF; DNA: TGCAGCGTTGATGAGGGGTACGAGCAGTACTTC
D: .; size: .; V: TRBV5-1; J: TRBJ2-5; CDR3: CASSPLSFQETQYF; DNA: TGCGCCAGCAGCCCACTGTCTTTCCAAGAGACCCAGTACTTC
D: TRBD1; size: .; V: TRBV4-1; J: TRBJ1-5; CDR3: CASSQERGTGLNQPQHF; DNA: TGCGCCAGCAGCCAAGAGAGGGGGACAGGGCTTAATCAGCCCCAGCATTTT
D: TRBD2; size: .; V: TRBV20-1; J: TRBJ2-3; CDR3: CSAVWTREIADTQYF; DNA: TGCAGTGCGGTGTGGACGCGGGAGATCGCAGATACGCAGTATTTT
D: .; size: .; V: TRBV9; J: TRBJ2-7; CDR3: CASSVGDKSYEQYF; DNA: TGTGCCAGCAGCGTAGGCGATAAATCCTACGAGCAGTACTTC
D: TRBD1; size: .; V: TRBV6-2/TRBV6-3; J: TRBJ1-1; CDR3: CASSSSTGSTEAFF; DNA: TGTGCCAGCAGTTCCTCGACAGGGAGTACTGAAGCTTTCTTT
D: TRBD1; size: .; V: TRBV7-9; J: TRBJ2-7; CDR3: CASSQGGQDPYEQYF; DNA: TGTGCCAGCAGTCAAGGGGGACAGGACCCCTACGAGCAGTACTTC
D: TRBD1; size: .; V: TRBV18; J: TRBJ2-7; CDR3: CASSPGQGQSYEQYF; DNA: TGTGCCAGCTCTCCCGGACAGGGACAATCCTACGAGCAGTACTTC
D: .; size: .; V: TRBV4-3; J: TRBJ2-1; CDR3: CASSQDRWGATYNEQFF; DNA: TGCGCCAGCAGCCAAGACCGGTGGGGGGCTACCTACAATGAGCAGTTCTTC